The clone carrying this TCR beta chain is a singleton in its sample. Generated by immunoSEQ multiplex PCR, the TCRdb table keeps only in-frame clones and is missing some. Counted here are about 300,000 clones, just over 85% occurring once; the ten biggest clones make up 8% to 13%. J was trimmed by 6 bases and V by 8 bases; bases with no gene match: 17. The CDR3 has 16 residues. In germline, CDR1 is MNHEY, CDR2 SMNVEV (reference sequence). The data derive from a study of blood T cell repertoires in COVID-19. The source material was PBMCs or T cells enriched from blood (not recorded which). The V and J genes are TRBV27 and TRBJ1-2; 8 bases fit TRBD1. The sequence derives from a young woman who had recovered from COVID-19. The CDR3, as DNA: TGTGCCAGCCAAGGACAGGGAAAGGGTGGATTCGATGGCTACACCTTC. Amino acids: CASQGQGKGGFDGYTF.